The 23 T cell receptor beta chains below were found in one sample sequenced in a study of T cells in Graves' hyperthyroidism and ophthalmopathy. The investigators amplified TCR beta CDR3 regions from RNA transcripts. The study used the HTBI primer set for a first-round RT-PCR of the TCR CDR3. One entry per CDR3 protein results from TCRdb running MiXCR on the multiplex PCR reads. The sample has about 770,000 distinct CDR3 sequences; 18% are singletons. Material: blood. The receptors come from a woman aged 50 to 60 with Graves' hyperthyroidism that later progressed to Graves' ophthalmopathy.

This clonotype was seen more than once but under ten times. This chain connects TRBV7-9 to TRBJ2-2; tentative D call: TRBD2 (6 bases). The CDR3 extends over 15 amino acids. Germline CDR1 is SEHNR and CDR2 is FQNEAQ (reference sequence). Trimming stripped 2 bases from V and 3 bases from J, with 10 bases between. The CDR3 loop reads CASSLPGDYTGELFF. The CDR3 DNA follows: TGTGCCAGCAGCTTACCGGGGGACTACACCGGGGAGCTGTTTTTT. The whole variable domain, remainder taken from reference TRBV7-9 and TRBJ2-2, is DTGVSQNPRHKITKRGQNVTFRCDPISEHNRLYWYRQTLGQGPEFLTYFQNEAQLEKSRLLSDRFSAERPKGSFSTLEIQRTEQGDSAMYLCASSLPGDYTGELFFGEGSRLTVL.

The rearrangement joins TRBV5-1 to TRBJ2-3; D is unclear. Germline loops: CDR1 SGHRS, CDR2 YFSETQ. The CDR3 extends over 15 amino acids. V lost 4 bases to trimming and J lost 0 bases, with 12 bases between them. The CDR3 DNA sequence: TGCGCCAGCAGCCAAATAACTCCTAGCACAGATACGCAGTATTTT. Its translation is CASSQITPSTDTQYF. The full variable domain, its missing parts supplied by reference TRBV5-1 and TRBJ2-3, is KAGVTQTPRYLIKTRGQQVTLSCSPISGHRSVSWYQQTPGQGLQFLFEYFSETQRNKGNFPGRFSGRQFSNSRSEMNVSTLELGDSALYLCASSQITPSTDTQYFGPGTRLTVL.

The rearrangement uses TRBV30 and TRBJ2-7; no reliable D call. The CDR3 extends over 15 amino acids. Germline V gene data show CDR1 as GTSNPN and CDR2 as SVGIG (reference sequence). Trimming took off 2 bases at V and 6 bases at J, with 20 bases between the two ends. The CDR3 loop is CAWSLYRVGPREQYF. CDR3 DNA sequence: TGTGCCTGGAGTCTATATAGGGTCGGGCCTCGCGAGCAGTACTTC.

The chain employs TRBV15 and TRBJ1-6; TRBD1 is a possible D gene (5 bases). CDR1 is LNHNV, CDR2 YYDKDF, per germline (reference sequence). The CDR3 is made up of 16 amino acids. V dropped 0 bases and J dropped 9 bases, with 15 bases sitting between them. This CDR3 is CATSRDQARVGSPLHF. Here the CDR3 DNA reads TGTGCCACCAGCAGAGATCAGGCCAGGGTGGGTTCACCCCTCCACTTT.

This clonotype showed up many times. This CDR3 is CASASGAVNEQFF. The DNA for the CDR3 is TGTGCTAGTGCTTCGGGGGCCGTTAATGAGCAGTTCTTC. The J gene is TRBJ2-1, the V gene TRBV12-5; D may match TRBD1 or TRBD2 (6 bases each). Germline V gene data show CDR1 as LGHNT and CDR2 as FRNRAP. The CDR3 extends over 13 amino acids. Trimming left V 7 bases short and J 7 bases short, with 14 bases between.

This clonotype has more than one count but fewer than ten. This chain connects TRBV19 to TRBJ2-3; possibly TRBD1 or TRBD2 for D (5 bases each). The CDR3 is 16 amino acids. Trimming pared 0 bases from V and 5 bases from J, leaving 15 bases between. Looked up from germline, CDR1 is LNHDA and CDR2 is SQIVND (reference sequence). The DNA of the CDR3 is TGTGCCAGTAGTATAGATCCAGGGCCTCGGGGAGATACGCAGTATTTT. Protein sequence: CASSIDPGPRGDTQYF.

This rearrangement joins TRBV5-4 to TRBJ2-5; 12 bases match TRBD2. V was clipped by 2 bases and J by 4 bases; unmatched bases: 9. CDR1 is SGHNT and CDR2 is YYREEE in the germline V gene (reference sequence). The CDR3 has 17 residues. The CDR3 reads CASSFAPTSGGGETQYF. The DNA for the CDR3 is TGTGCCAGCAGCTTCGCCCCGACTAGCGGGGGAGGAGAGACCCAGTACTTC. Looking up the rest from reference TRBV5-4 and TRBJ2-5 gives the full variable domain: ETGVTQSPTHLIKTRGQQVTLRCSSQSGHNTVSWYQQALGQGPQFIFQYYREEENGRGNFPPRFSGLQFPNYSSELNVNALELDDSALYLCASSFAPTSGGGETQYFGPGTRLLVL.

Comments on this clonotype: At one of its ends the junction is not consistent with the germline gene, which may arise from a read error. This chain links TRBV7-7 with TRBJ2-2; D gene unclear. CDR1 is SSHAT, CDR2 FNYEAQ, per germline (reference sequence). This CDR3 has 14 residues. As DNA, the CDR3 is TGTGCTAGCAGCTCCGGACGGAACACCGGGGAGCTGTTTTTT. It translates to CASSSGRNTGELFF.

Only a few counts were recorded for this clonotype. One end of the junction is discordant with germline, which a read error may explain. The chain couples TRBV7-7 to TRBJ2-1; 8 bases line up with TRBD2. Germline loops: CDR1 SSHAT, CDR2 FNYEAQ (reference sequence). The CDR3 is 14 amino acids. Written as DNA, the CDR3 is TGTGCTAGCAGCTTAGCGGGGCAGAACAATGAGCAGTTCTTC. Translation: CASSLAGQNNEQFF.

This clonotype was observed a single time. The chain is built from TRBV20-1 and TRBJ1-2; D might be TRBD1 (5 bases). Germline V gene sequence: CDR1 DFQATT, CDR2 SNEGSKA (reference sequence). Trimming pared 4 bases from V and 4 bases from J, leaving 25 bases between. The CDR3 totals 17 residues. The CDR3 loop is CSATVPGRRSDFYGYTF. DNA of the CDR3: TGCAGTGCTACCGTTCCGGGGCGACGCTCCGATTTCTATGGCTACACCTTC.

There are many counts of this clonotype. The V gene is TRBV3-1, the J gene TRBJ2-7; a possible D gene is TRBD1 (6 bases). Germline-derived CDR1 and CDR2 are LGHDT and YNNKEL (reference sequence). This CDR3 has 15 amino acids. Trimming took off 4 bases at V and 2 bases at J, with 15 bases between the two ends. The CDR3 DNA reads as TGTGCCAGCAGCCCCGGACAGTTAACAGCCTACGAGCAGTACTTC. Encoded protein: CASSPGQLTAYEQYF.

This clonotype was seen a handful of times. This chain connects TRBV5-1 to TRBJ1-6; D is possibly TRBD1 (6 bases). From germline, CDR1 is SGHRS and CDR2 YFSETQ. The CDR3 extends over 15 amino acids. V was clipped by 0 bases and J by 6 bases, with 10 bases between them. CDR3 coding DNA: TGCGCCAGCAGCTTGGCAGGGACAACTAATTCACCCCTCCACTTT. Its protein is CASSLAGTTNSPLHF. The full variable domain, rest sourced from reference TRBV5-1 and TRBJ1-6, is KAGVTQTPRYLIKTRGQQVTLSCSPISGHRSVSWYQQTPGQGLQFLFEYFSETQRNKGNFPGRFSGRQFSNSRSEMNVSTLELGDSALYLCASSLAGTTNSPLHFGNGTRLTVT.

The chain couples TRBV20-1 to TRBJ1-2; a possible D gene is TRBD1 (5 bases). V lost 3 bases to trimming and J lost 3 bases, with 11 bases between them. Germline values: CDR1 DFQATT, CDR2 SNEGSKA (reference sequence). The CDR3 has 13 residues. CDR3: CSASIGGDYGYTF. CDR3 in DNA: TGCAGTGCTAGTATCGGGGGAGACTATGGCTACACCTTC.

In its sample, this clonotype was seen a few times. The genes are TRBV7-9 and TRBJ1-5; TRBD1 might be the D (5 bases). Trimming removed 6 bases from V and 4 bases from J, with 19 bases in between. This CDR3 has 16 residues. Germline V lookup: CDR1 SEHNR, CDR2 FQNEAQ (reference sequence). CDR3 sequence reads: CASSSDRFQGNQPQHF. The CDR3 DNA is TGTGCCAGCAGTTCAGATCGTTTTCAGGGTAATCAGCCCCAGCATTTT.

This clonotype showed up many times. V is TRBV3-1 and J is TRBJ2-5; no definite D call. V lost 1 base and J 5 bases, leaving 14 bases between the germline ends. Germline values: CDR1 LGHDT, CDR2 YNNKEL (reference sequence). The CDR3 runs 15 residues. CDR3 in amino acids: CASSQVWALGETQYF. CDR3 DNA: TGTGCCAGCAGCCAAGTTTGGGCCCTCGGCGAGACCCAGTACTTC.

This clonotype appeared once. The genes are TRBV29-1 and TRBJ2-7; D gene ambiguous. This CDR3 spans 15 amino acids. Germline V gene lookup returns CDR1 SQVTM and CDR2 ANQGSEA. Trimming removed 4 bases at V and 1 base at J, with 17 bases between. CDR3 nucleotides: TGCAGCGTTGGAGCTACCTGGGCACGGTCCTACGAGCAGTACTTC. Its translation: CSVGATWARSYEQYF.

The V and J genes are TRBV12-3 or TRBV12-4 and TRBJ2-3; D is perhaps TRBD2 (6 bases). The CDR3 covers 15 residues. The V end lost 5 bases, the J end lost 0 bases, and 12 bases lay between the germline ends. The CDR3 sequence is CASSATGGSTDTQYF. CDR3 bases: TGTGCCAGCAGTGCCACCGGGGGTAGCACAGATACGCAGTATTTT.

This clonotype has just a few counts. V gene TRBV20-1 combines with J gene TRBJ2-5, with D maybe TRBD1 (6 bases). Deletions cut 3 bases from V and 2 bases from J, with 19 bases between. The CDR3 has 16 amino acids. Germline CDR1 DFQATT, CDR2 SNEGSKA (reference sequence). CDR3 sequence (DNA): TGCAGTGCTAGGGCCGGACTGGGGGCCTGGCAAGAGACCCAGTACTTC. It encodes CSARAGLGAWQETQYF.

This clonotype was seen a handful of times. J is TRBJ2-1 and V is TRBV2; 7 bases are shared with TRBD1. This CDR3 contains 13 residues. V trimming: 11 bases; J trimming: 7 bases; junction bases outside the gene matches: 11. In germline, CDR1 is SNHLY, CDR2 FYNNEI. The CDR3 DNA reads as TGTGCCGGAAGGGAAGGGGGCGGGAATGAGCAGTTCTTC. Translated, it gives CAGREGGGNEQFF.

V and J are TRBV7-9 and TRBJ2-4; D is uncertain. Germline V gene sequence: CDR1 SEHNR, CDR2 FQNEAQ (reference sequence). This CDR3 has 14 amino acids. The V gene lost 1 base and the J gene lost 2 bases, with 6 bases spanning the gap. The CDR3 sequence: CASSLGDPKNIQYF. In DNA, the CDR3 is TGTGCCAGCAGCTTAGGAGATCCCAAAAACATTCAGTACTTC.

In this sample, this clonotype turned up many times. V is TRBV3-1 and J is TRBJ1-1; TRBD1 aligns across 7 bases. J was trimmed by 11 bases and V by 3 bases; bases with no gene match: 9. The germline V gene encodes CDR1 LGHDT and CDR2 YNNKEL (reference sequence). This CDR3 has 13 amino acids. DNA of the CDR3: TGTGCCAGCAGCCAGACAGGGACGCTGACTGCTTTCTTT. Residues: CASSQTGTLTAFF.

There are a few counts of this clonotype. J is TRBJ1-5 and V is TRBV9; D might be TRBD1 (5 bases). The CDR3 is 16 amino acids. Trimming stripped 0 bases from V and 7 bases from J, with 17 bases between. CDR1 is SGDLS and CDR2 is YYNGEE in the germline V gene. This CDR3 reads CASSVDGGVGVQPQHF. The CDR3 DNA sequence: TGTGCCAGCAGCGTAGATGGGGGTGTGGGTGTCCAGCCCCAGCATTTT.

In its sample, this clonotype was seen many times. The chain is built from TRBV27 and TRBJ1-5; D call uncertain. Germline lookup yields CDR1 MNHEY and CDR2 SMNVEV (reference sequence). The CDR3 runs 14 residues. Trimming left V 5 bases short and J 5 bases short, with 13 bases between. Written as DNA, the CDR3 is TGTGCCAGCAGTGGCACGGGCGTCGATCAGCCCCAGCATTTT. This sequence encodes CASSGTGVDQPQHF.